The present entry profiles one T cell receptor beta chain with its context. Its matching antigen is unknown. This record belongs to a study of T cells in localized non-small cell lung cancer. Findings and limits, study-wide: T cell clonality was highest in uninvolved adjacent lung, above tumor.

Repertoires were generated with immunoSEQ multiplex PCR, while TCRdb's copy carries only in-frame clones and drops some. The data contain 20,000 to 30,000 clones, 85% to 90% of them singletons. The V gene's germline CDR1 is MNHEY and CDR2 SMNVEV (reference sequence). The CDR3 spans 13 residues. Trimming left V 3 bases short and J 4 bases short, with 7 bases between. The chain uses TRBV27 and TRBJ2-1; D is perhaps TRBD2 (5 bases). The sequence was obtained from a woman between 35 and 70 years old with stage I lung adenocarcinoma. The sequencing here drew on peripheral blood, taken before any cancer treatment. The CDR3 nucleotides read TGTGCCAGCAGTTTCGGGGTTTACAATGAGCAGTTCTTC. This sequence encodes CASSFGVYNEQFF.